The present TCR beta chain was sequenced within a study of blood T cell repertoires in COVID-19. As for the study in general: From the United States, Italy and Spain came samples of acute and convalescent COVID-19. PBMCs, B-cell-depleted T cells, or T cells provided the cDNA or gDNA that made up the material.

Germline CDR1 is KGHSH and CDR2 is LQKENI. The V and J ends lost 6 bases and 2 bases respectively, with 10 bases between them. The CDR3 has 13 residues. Authors' methods: Using reference gene primer amplification, nucleated cell counts were estimated. Data came from immunoSEQ multiplex PCR; TCRdb stores just in-frame clones and leaves some out. From that table come the V and J calls and clone size; the DNA was used to work out D and trimming. The sample lists fewer than 95,000 clones, about 84% occurring once. The rearrangement uses TRBV18 and TRBJ1-1; D is unclear. This TCR came from a human donor in a cohort sampled during active COVID-19. The sample taken for sequencing was peripheral blood. In nucleotides, the CDR3 is TGTGCCAGCTCTCGGGTCCGAAACACTGAAGCTTTCTTT. Amino acids: CASSRVRNTEAFF.